The text below deals with one TCR beta chain. The data are from a study of cytomegalovirus exposure and HLA in healthy donors. Study context: Out of around 360 genotyped donors, approximately 84% belonged to the Caucasian-associated ancestry cluster.

Germline V gene sequence: CDR1 MGHRA, CDR2 YSYEKL. This CDR3 has 15 amino acids. Trimming pared 7 bases from V and 3 bases from J, leaving 19 bases between. The primer mix had 60 Vbeta and 13 Jbeta primers. The assay was immunoSEQ multiplex PCR, and TCRdb's table has in-frame clones only and misses some. The sample lists more than 90,000 clones; over 55% were seen once. The sequenced sample consisted of PBMCs. The chain employs TRBV4-1 and TRBJ2-7, with D perhaps matching TRBD2 (5 bases). The clonotype comes from a boy younger than 18 in good health and CMV-seropositive. The DNA of the CDR3 is TGCGCCAGCACCGAAGCGGACGGAGGACTCTACGAGCAGTACTTC. Its protein is CASTEADGGLYEQYF.